Presented here are 28 T cell receptor beta chains from one specimen sequenced in a study of cytomegalovirus exposure and HLA in healthy donors (dated by TCRdb to the late 2010s). The library was built by means of the immunoSEQ multiplex PCR assay. The multiplex PCR relied on a mix of 60 forward primers for TCR Vbeta segments and 13 reverse primers for TCR Jbeta segments. The clones in this table, taken by TCRdb from immuneACCESS, are in-frame only. Not every clone is retained; where verified, under half of the shortfall comes from an unresolved V gene, and the cause of the rest is unknown. Counted in this sample were about 140,000 clones; roughly three quarters of them appeared once. Roughly 0.99% of the sample belongs to the ten largest clones. The sample was PBMCs. These TCRs come from a male donor in good health and CMV-seronegative.

The chain uses TRBV27 and TRBJ1-1; D not resolved. V lost 1 base to trimming and J lost 4 bases, with 10 bases between them. The germline CDR1 and CDR2 sequences are MNHEY and SMNVEV (reference sequence). The CDR3 runs to 14 residues. CDR3 in amino acids: CASSLFVESTEAFF. The CDR3 nucleotides read TGTGCCAGCAGTTTATTTGTAGAAAGCACTGAAGCTTTCTTT.

The chain combines TRBV9 with TRBJ2-6; TRBD1 matches at 12 bases. Per germline, CDR1 SGDLS and CDR2 YYNGEE. The ends lost 3 bases at V and 1 base at J; junction bases unmatched: 11. This CDR3 spans 20 amino acids. The CDR3 nucleotides read TGTGCCAGCAGCGCCCCTCCGGGACAGGGGGCGCGTTCTGGGGCCAACGTCCTGACTTTC. Its translation: CASSAPPGQGARSGANVLTF.

The CDR3 protein is CASSVARGNGEKLFF. The DNA of the CDR3 is TGTGCCAGCAGCGTGGCAAGGGGGAACGGTGAAAAACTGTTTTTT. V is TRBV9 and J is TRBJ1-4; the D gene is possibly TRBD1 (6 bases). The CDR3 is 15 residues long. The germline V gene has CDR1 SGDLS and CDR2 YYNGEE. V was trimmed by 2 bases and J by 7 bases, leaving 15 bases between them. Drawing the rest from reference TRBV9 and TRBJ1-4, the complete variable domain is DSGVTQTPKHLITATGQRVTLRCSPRSGDLSVYWYQQSLDQGLQFLIQYYNGEERAKGNILERFSAQQFPDLHSELNLSSLELGDSALYFCASSVARGNGEKLFFGSGTQLSVL.

This clone came up a few times. The rearrangement uses TRBV19 and TRBJ1-5, with no clear D. Trimming cost V 5 bases and J 0 bases, with 5 bases left between them. The germline gives CDR1 LNHDA, CDR2 SQIVND (reference sequence). This CDR3 region has 13 residues. CDR3 in amino acids: CASSPVSNQPQHF. The CDR3 DNA sequence: TGTGCCAGTAGTCCGGTTAGCAATCAGCCCCAGCATTTT.

The chain joins TRBV7-2 to TRBJ1-1; 9 bases are shared with TRBD1. Germline loops: CDR1 SGHTA, CDR2 FQGNSA. V dropped 6 bases and J dropped 5; count of bases not matched to a gene: 7. The CDR3 totals 14 residues. In DNA form, the CDR3 reads TGTGCCAGCAGTTTCCGGACAGGGGATACTGAAGCTTTCTTT. It codes for CASSFRTGDTEAFF.

This chain uses TRBV5-6 with TRBJ2-7, with TRBD2 matching over 7 bases. CDR1 is SGHDT and CDR2 is YYEEEE in the germline V gene. The length of the CDR3 is 14 residues. V was pared by 7 bases and J by 0 bases, with 7 bases of the junction left unmatched. CDR3 region: CASDWGGSSYEQYF. Written as DNA, the CDR3 is TGTGCCAGCGATTGGGGGGGTAGCTCCTACGAGCAGTACTTC.

The gene calls are TRBV2 and TRBJ2-2; 9 positions agree with TRBD1. Germline V gives CDR1 SNHLY, CDR2 FYNNEI. This CDR3 is built from 14 residues. V lost 5 bases, J lost 6 bases, and 4 bases stayed unmatched. CDR3 in DNA: TGTGCCAGCAGTCCACAGGGGGCGGCCGGGGAGCTGTTTTTT. Protein: CASSPQGAAGELFF.

The J gene is TRBJ2-5, the V gene TRBV27, with D possibly being TRBD2 (5 bases). This CDR3 has 15 residues. Germline lookup yields CDR1 MNHEY and CDR2 SMNVEV (reference sequence). Trimming took off 3 bases at V and 1 base at J, with 12 bases between the two ends. The CDR3 region is CASSFRVASQETQYF. The CDR3 DNA reads as TGTGCCAGCAGTTTCCGGGTAGCGAGCCAAGAGACCCAGTACTTC.

The chain has TRBV20-1 and TRBJ2-1; TRBD1 agrees at 8 bases. The V and J ends lost 7 bases and 4 bases, in that order; junction bases with no gene match: 0. The CDR3 runs to 11 residues. Germline V gives CDR1 DFQATT, CDR2 SNEGSKA (reference sequence). The CDR3 spells CSGTGYNEQFF. In DNA, the CDR3 is TGCAGTGGGACAGGGTACAATGAGCAGTTCTTC.

The sample holds one count of this clone. J is TRBJ1-5 and V is TRBV30; 10 bases map to TRBD1. Germline V gene sequence: CDR1 GTSNPN, CDR2 SVGIG (reference sequence). This CDR3 comprises 15 residues. Trimming at V came to 3 bases and at J to 6 bases, leaving 8 bases not matched to a gene. The CDR3 loop is CAWRTGQGESQPQHF. The DNA for the CDR3 is TGTGCCTGGAGGACTGGACAGGGGGAAAGTCAGCCCCAGCATTTT.

The rearrangement uses TRBV6-6 and TRBJ2-5; 15 bases are shared with TRBD2. V dropped 6 bases and J dropped 4; count of bases not matched to a gene: 6. CDR3 length: 16 residues. Germline V gene data show CDR1 as MNHNY and CDR2 as SVGAGI (reference sequence). The CDR3 reads CASSPGTSGGLETQYF. The CDR3, as DNA: TGTGCCAGCAGCCCCGGGACTAGCGGGGGGTTAGAGACCCAGTACTTC.

Here the CDR3 reads CASSVFSGGYNEQFF. The CDR3, as DNA: TGTGCCAGCAGCGTATTTAGCGGGGGATACAATGAGCAGTTCTTC. The chain uses TRBV5-4 and TRBJ2-1; 9 bases are a match to TRBD2. The CDR3 sequence is 15 residues long. The V gene end was trimmed by 4 bases and the J gene end by 4 bases; junction bases not matched to a gene: 6. The germline CDR1 and CDR2 sequences are SGHNT and YYREEE (reference sequence).

The CDR3 DNA follows: TGCGCCAGCAGCTCCCTGGGGGGAGATGTGAAGGAGACCCAGTACTTC. This codes for CASSSLGGDVKETQYF. The V gene is TRBV5-1, the J gene TRBJ2-5; TRBD2 is a possible D gene (6 bases). With 3 bases removed from V and 5 bases from J, the gap between germline ends came to 20 bases. Germline V lookup: CDR1 SGHRS, CDR2 YFSETQ. The CDR3 contains 16 residues.

This chain uses TRBV5-4 with TRBJ1-5; 7 positions agree with TRBD1. The CDR3 totals 16 residues. Trimming removed 0 bases from V and 3 bases from J; junction bases left unmatched: 6. CDR1 and CDR2 from the germline V gene are SGHNT and YYREEE (reference sequence). The CDR3 spells CASSLGGGAANQPQHF. CDR3 DNA: TGTGCCAGCAGCTTGGGAGGGGGCGCGGCCAATCAGCCCCAGCATTTT.

The chain recombines TRBV5-6 with TRBJ2-4; D gene uncertain. Germline V CDR1 and CDR2: SGHDT, YYEEEE. The CDR3 is 12 amino acids. Trimming left V 0 bases short and J 8 bases short, with 6 bases between. CDR3 amino acids: CASSLVTDIQYF. DNA for the CDR3: TGTGCCAGCAGCTTGGTCACTGACATTCAGTACTTC.

The chain combines TRBV11-2 with TRBJ2-1, with 7 bases that match TRBD1. This CDR3 spans 14 amino acids. V lost 1 base and J lost 7; bases outside the gene matches: 4. Germline V gene data show CDR1 as SGHAT and CDR2 as FQNNGV. The CDR3: CASSLATGLNEQFF. The CDR3 DNA is TGTGCCAGCAGCTTAGCGACAGGGTTAAATGAGCAGTTCTTC.

The chain employs TRBV15 and TRBJ1-1; possible D gene TRBD1, 5 bases. Germline CDR1 is LNHNV and CDR2 is YYDKDF (reference sequence). This CDR3 region has 13 residues. V was clipped by 8 bases and J by 1 base, with 11 bases between them. DNA of the CDR3: TGTGCCACCGGTGGACACCCGAACACTGAAGCTTTCTTT. It translates to CATGGHPNTEAFF.

This clone was seen just once. The chain combines TRBV6-6 with TRBJ1-1; perhaps TRBD1 as D (5 bases). The V gene lost 5 bases and the J gene lost 3 bases, with 13 bases spanning the gap. Germline V CDR1 and CDR2: MNHNY, SVGAGI (reference sequence). This CDR3 is 14 amino acids long. The CDR3 loop is CASSAAGGDTEAFF. The DNA for the CDR3 is TGTGCCAGCAGTGCGGCGGGGGGGGACACTGAAGCTTTCTTT.

The chain combines TRBV13 with TRBJ2-5; 15 nucleotides align to TRBD2. CDR3 length equals 17 residues. The V gene end was trimmed by 3 bases and the J gene end by 2 bases; junction bases not matched to a gene: 4. Germline lookup yields CDR1 PRHDT and CDR2 FYEKMQ (reference sequence). CDR3 region: CASSLGLAGGRQETQYF. The DNA for the CDR3 is TGTGCCAGCAGCTTGGGACTAGCGGGGGGACGACAAGAGACCCAGTACTTC. Based on the CDR3 plus reference TRBV13 and TRBJ2-5, the full variable domain is AAGVIQSPRHLIKEKRETATLKCYPIPRHDTVYWYQQGPGQDPQFLISFYEKMQSDKGSIPDRFSAQQFSDYHSELNMSSLELGDSALYFCASSLGLAGGRQETQYFGPGTRLLVL.

This chain connects TRBV21-1 to TRBJ1-5; TRBD1 was called by the table and not checked on the DNA. TRBV21-1 is an annotated pseudogene. The CDR3 contains 20 residues. The CDR3 nucleotides read TGTGCCAGCAGCAAAGTCGGAATGGACATAGGGGGCAGGAGCAATCAGCCCCAGCATTTT. Its translation: CASSKVGMDIGGRSNQPQHF.

The rearrangement links TRBV14 to TRBJ2-2; D unclear. The germline gives CDR1 SGHDN, CDR2 FVKESK. The CDR3 is made up of 15 amino acids. Trimming left V 0 bases short and J 1 base short, with 6 bases between. CDR3: CASSQDSGNTGELFF. DNA for the CDR3: TGTGCCAGCAGCCAAGACTCGGGGAACACCGGGGAGCTGTTTTTT.

The genes are TRBV29-1 and TRBJ1-4; D is uncertain. The CDR3 length is 10 residues. The V end was cut by 8 bases, the J end by 7 bases, with 8 bases between. Germline V lookup: CDR1 SQVTM, CDR2 ANQGSEA. In DNA form, the CDR3 reads TGCAGCCCACGGGTTGAAAAACTGTTTTTT. This encodes CSPRVEKLFF.

The chain is built from TRBV5-4 and TRBJ1-2, with D tentatively TRBD1 (5 bases). CDR1 SGHNT and CDR2 YYREEE come from the germline V gene (reference sequence). The V end was cut by 4 bases, the J end by 8 bases, with 18 bases between. This CDR3 has 14 residues. CDR3 in amino acids: CASSLLQGSEGYTF. The CDR3 DNA reads TGTGCCAGCAGCCTCCTTCAGGGATCGGAAGGCTACACCTTC.

The V call is TRBV4-3, the J call TRBJ1-2; D is perhaps TRBD1 (6 bases). Germline V gene data show CDR1 as LGHNA and CDR2 as YSLEER. CDR3 size: 15 residues. Between the trimmed V and J ends, which lost 3 bases and 4 bases, there was a span of 15 bases. The CDR3 DNA reads TGCGCCAGCAGCCACCGCCTAGGGGGGGGCTATGGCTACACCTTC. Translated: CASSHRLGGGYGYTF.

The chain has TRBV2 and TRBJ2-1; TRBD1 agrees at 7 bases. V trimming: 4 bases; J trimming: 4 bases; junction bases outside the gene matches: 4. This CDR3 comprises 14 residues. From germline, CDR1 is SNHLY and CDR2 FYNNEI. CDR3 nucleotides: TGTGCCAGCAGTGCAGGACAGGTATACAATGAGCAGTTCTTC. Translating gives CASSAGQVYNEQFF.

This chain joins TRBV6-1 and TRBJ2-1; D uncertain. Germline CDR1 MNHNS, CDR2 SASEGT. Trimming left V 0 bases short and J 4 bases short, with 13 bases between. The CDR3 extends over 16 amino acids. Here the CDR3 reads CASSEAWRPPYNEQFF. The DNA for the CDR3 is TGTGCCAGCAGTGAAGCTTGGCGGCCCCCGTACAATGAGCAGTTCTTC.

This clone has just one count. The V and J genes are TRBV2 and TRBJ1-1; no reliable D call. Per germline, CDR1 SNHLY and CDR2 FYNNEI. The CDR3 loop spans 15 amino acids. V was cut by 6 bases and J by 4 bases, with 18 bases left in between. CDR3 sequence (DNA): TGTGCCAGCAGCCCTGACCTGCCTCGGGGCACTGAAGCTTTCTTT. As protein: CASSPDLPRGTEAFF.

The genes are TRBV23-1 and TRBJ2-5; D might be TRBD2 (5 bases). TRBV23-1 belongs to the ORF category, with a function that is uncertain. Trimming left V 6 bases short and J 7 bases short, with 15 bases between. The CDR3 length is 13 residues. The CDR3 region has the DNA TGCGCCAGCAGGTTAGGCCCTCGGGGGACCCAGTACTTC. This encodes CASRLGPRGTQYF.